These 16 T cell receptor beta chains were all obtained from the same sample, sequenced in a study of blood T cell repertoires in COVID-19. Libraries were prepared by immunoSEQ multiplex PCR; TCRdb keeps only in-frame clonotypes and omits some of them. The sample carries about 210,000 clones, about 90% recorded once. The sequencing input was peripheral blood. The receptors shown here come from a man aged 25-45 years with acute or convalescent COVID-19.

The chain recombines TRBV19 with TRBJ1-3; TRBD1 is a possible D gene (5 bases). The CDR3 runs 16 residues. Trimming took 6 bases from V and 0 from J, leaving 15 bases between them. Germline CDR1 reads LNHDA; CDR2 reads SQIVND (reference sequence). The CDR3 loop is CASSIPERGSGNTIYF. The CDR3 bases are TGTGCCAGTAGCATTCCCGAAAGGGGCTCTGGAAACACCATATATTTT. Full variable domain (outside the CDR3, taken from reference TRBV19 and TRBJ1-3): DGGITQSPKYLFRKEGQNVTLSCEQNLNHDAMYWYRQDPGQGLRLIYYSQIVNDFQKGDIAEGYSVSREKKESFPLTVTSAQKNPTAFYLCASSIPERGSGNTIYFGEGSWLTVV.

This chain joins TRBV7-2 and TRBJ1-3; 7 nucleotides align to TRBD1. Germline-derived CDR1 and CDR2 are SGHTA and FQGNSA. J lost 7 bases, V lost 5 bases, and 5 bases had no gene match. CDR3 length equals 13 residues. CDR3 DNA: TGTGCCAGCAGCGACAGGGTTGGTAACACCATATATTTT. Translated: CASSDRVGNTIYF.

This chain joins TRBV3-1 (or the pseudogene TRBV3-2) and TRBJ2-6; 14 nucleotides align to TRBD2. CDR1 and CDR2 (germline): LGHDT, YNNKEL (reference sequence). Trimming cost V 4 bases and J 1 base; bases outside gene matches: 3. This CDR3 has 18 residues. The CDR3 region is CASSRGLAGVSGANVLTF. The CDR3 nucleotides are TGTGCCAGCAGCCGGGGACTAGCGGGAGTATCTGGGGCCAACGTCCTGACTTTC.

The CDR3 region is CASSSGGTGYYEQYF. CDR3 DNA: TGTGCCAGCAGTTCCGGAGGAACAGGGTACTACGAGCAGTACTTC. V usage is TRBV6-5 and J usage is TRBJ2-7, with a weak D call TRBD1 (6 bases). The CDR3 length is 15 residues. Per germline, CDR1 MNHEY and CDR2 SVGAGI. V lost 4 bases and J 3 bases, leaving 16 bases between the germline ends.

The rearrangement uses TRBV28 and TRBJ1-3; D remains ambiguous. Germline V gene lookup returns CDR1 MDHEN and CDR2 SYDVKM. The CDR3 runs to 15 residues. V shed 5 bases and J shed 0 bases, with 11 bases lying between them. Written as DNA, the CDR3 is TGTGCCAGCAGTCGGTTTTCGAGCTCTGGAAACACCATATATTTT. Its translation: CASSRFSSSGNTIYF.

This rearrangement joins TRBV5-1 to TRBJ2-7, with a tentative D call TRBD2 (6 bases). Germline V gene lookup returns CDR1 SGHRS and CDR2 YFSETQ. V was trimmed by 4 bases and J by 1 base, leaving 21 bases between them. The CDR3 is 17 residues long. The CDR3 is CASSTSGWGEESYEQYF. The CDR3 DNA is TGCGCCAGCAGCACCAGCGGCTGGGGGGAGGAATCCTACGAGCAGTACTTC.

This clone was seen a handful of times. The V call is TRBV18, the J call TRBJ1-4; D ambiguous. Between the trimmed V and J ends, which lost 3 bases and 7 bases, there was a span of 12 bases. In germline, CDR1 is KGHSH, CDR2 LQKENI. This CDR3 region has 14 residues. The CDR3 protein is CASSPRPVGEKLFF. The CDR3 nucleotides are TGTGCCAGCTCACCGAGGCCGGTGGGTGAAAAACTGTTTTTT.

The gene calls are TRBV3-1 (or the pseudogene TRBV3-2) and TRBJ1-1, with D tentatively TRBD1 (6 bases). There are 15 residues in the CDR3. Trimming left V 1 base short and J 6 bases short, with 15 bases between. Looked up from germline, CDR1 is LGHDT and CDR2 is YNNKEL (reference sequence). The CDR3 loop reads CASSQGARGMAEAFF. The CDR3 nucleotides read TGTGCCAGCAGCCAAGGGGCGAGGGGGATGGCTGAAGCTTTCTTT.

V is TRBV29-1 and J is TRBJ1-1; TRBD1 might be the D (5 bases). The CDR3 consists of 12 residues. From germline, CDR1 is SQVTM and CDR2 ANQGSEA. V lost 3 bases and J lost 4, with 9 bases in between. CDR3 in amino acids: CSVDNTGTEAFF. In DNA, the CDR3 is TGCAGCGTTGACAATACAGGCACTGAAGCTTTCTTT. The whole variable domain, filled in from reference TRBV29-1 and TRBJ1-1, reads SAVISQKPSRDICQRGTSLTIQCQVDSQVTMMFWYRQQPGQSLTLIATANQGSEATYESGFVIDKFPISRPNLTFSTLTVSNMSPEDSSIYLCSVDNTGTEAFFGQGTRLTVV.

CDR3 sequence reads: CASSQDWLAGGREQFF. The CDR3 nucleotides read TGTGCCAGCAGCCAAGATTGGCTAGCGGGGGGGCGAGAGCAGTTCTTC. The chain uses TRBV3-1 (or the pseudogene TRBV3-2) and TRBJ2-1; 12 positions match TRBD2. The CDR3 loop spans 16 amino acids. V lost 0 bases to trimming and J lost 10 bases; unmatched junction nucleotides: 7. Germline lookup yields CDR1 LGHDT and CDR2 YNNKEL (reference sequence).

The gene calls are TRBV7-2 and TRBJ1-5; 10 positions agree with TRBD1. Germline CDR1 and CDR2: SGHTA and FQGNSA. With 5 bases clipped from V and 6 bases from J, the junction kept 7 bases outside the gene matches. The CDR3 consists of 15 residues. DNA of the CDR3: TGTGCCAGCAGCCTTTCGACAGGGGGCCGTCAGCCCCAGCATTTT. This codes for CASSLSTGGRQPQHF.

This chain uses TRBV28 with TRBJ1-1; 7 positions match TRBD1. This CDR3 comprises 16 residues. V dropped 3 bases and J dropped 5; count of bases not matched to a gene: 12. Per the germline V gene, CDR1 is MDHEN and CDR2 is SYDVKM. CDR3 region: CASSFVQRAGGTEAFF. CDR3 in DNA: TGTGCCAGCAGTTTCGTCCAGCGGGCAGGGGGAACTGAAGCTTTCTTT. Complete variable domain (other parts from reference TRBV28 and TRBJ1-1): DVKVTQSSRYLVKRTGEKVFLECVQDMDHENMFWYRQDPGLGLRLIYFSYDVKMKEKGDIPEGYSVSREKKERFSLILESASTNQTSMYLCASSFVQRAGGTEAFFGQGTRLTVV.

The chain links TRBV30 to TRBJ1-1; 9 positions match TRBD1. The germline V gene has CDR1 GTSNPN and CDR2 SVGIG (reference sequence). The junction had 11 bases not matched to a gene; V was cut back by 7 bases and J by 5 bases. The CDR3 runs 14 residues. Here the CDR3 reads CAYRGLVVHTEAFF. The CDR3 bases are TGTGCCTACAGGGGGCTGGTCGTTCATACTGAAGCTTTCTTT.

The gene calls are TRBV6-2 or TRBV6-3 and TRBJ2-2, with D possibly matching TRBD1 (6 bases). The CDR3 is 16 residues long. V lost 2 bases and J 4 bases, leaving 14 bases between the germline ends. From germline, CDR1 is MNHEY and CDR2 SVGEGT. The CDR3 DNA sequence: TGTGCCAGCAGTTACCCCAGGGGCCAGGGCACCGGGGAGCTGTTTTTT. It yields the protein CASSYPRGQGTGELFF.

CDR3 DNA: TGTGCCAGTAGTCTCCTCCTTCGGCAGGGGGCGAACTATGGCTACACCTTC. Its translation: CASSLLLRQGANYGYTF. V and J are TRBV19 and TRBJ1-2; 8 bases fit TRBD1. Looked up from germline, CDR1 is LNHDA and CDR2 is SQIVND (reference sequence). This CDR3 has 17 residues. The V gene end was trimmed by 5 bases and the J gene end by 2 bases; junction bases not matched to a gene: 13. Full variable domain (missing parts from reference TRBV19 and TRBJ1-2): DGGITQSPKYLFRKEGQNVTLSCEQNLNHDAMYWYRQDPGQGLRLIYYSQIVNDFQKGDIAEGYSVSREKKESFPLTVTSAQKNPTAFYLCASSLLLRQGANYGYTFGSGTRLTVV.

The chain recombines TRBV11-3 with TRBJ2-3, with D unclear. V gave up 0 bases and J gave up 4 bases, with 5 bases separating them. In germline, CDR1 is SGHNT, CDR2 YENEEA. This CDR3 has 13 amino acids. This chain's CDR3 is CASSLEQADTQYF. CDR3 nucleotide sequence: TGTGCCAGCAGCTTAGAGCAGGCAGATACGCAGTATTTT.